This entry lists 11 T cell receptor beta chains sequenced from one sample in a study of cytomegalovirus exposure and HLA in healthy donors. In the PCR, 60 Vbeta and 13 Jbeta primers were used. Assay used: immunoSEQ multiplex PCR; TCRdb lists only in-frame clones, some missing. The table lists approximately 110,000 clones, over 80% of them singletons. The sample was PBMCs. Receptors originate from a man aged 50 to 59 in good health and CMV-seronegative.

The DNA for the CDR3 is TGTGCCAGTAGTGTAACCAGGGAGGCCTATGGCTACACCTTC. It yields the protein CASSVTREAYGYTF. This chain links TRBV19 with TRBJ1-2, with D tentatively TRBD1 (5 bases). The CDR3 runs 14 residues. V lost 5 bases to trimming and J lost 4 bases, with 14 bases between them. CDR1 LNHDA and CDR2 SQIVND come from the germline V gene (reference sequence).

The V gene is TRBV6-4, the J gene TRBJ2-2, with 12 bases identical to TRBD2. The CDR3 has 16 residues. V lost 4 bases, J lost 4 bases, and 4 bases stayed unmatched. Germline-derived CDR1 and CDR2 are MRHNA and SNTAGT. The chain's CDR3 is CASSALAGGRTGELFF. CDR3 nucleotides: TGTGCCAGCAGTGCTCTAGCGGGAGGGCGCACCGGGGAGCTGTTTTTT.

The chain has TRBV2 and TRBJ2-5, with 7 bases matching TRBD1. CDR1 and CDR2 from the germline V gene are SNHLY and FYNNEI. After removal of 6 bases from V and 4 bases from J, the junction contained 11 bases not matched to a gene. The CDR3 runs 15 residues. This CDR3 reads CASSVDRSGVETQYF. The CDR3 DNA is TGTGCCAGCAGCGTGGACAGGTCTGGGGTAGAGACCCAGTACTTC. The variable domain in full, completed from reference TRBV2 and TRBJ2-5, reads EPEVTQTPSHQVTQMGQEVILRCVPISNHLYFYWYRQILGQKVEFLVSFYNNEISEKSEIFDDQFSVERPDGSNFTLKIRSTKLEDSAMYFCASSVDRSGVETQYFGPGTRLLVL.

DNA for the CDR3: TGTGCCAGCAGCGCTGGGACAGGGGTCCTAAACACTGAAGCTTTCTTT. It encodes CASSAGTGVLNTEAFF. The chain has TRBV13 and TRBJ1-1; 10 positions agree with TRBD1. This CDR3 is built from 16 residues. CDR1 is PRHDT and CDR2 is FYEKMQ in the germline V gene (reference sequence). The trim removed 5 bases at V and 2 bases at J, leaving 8 bases unmatched.

This clone was detected only once. V is TRBV9 and J is TRBJ2-1; TRBD1 aligns across 12 bases. The germline V gene has CDR1 SGDLS and CDR2 YYNGEE. The CDR3 covers 16 residues. J lost 6 bases, V lost 4 bases, and 8 bases had no gene match. Here the CDR3 reads CASSIRGDRGRNEQFF. CDR3 coding DNA: TGTGCCAGCAGCATAAGGGGGGACAGGGGGCGCAATGAGCAGTTCTTC.

This clone was found a few times. The V call is TRBV18, the J call TRBJ2-7, with D possibly matching TRBD2 (5 bases). Germline values: CDR1 KGHSH, CDR2 LQKENI. V gave up 3 bases and J gave up 1 base, with 13 bases separating them. The CDR3 spans 15 residues. CDR3 in DNA: TGTGCCAGCTCACCTAGGGAGCGCCATTCCTACGAGCAGTACTTC. It translates to CASSPRERHSYEQYF.

The chain employs TRBV5-1 and TRBJ2-7; 7 nucleotides match TRBD2. Trimming at V came to 2 bases and at J to 3 bases, leaving 5 bases not matched to a gene. The CDR3 covers 14 residues. Germline CDR1 reads SGHRS; CDR2 reads YFSETQ. The CDR3 sequence: CASSFHQRDYEQYF. The CDR3 bases are TGCGCCAGCAGCTTCCATCAGCGGGACTACGAGCAGTACTTC.

This clone has a handful of counts. V gene TRBV19 combines with J gene TRBJ1-4; D uncertain. With 3 bases removed from V and 8 bases from J, the gap between germline ends came to 10 bases. The germline V gene encodes CDR1 LNHDA and CDR2 SQIVND (reference sequence). The CDR3 length is 13 residues. The CDR3 nucleotides read TGTGCCAGTAGTATTGATTACTGGGAAAAACTGTTTTTT. Protein sequence: CASSIDYWEKLFF.

This clone was found a few times. The chain is built from TRBV20-1 and TRBJ2-1; 9 bases align to TRBD2. Germline V gene data show CDR1 as DFQATT and CDR2 as SNEGSKA (reference sequence). V shed 5 bases and J 11 bases; nucleotides not matched to a gene: 4. This CDR3 has 11 residues. In DNA form, the CDR3 reads TGCAGTGCTGGGACTAGCAGTCAGCAGTTCTTC. Translated: CSAGTSSQQFF.

V is TRBV5-1 and J is TRBJ1-2, with TRBD1 matching 7 bases. V shed 4 bases and J 4 bases; nucleotides not matched to a gene: 4. CDR3 length equals 13 residues. The germline gives CDR1 SGHRS, CDR2 YFSETQ. Written as DNA, the CDR3 is TGCGCCAGCAGCAGGGACAGTAGCTATGGCTACACCTTC. Translation gives CASSRDSSYGYTF.

This clone appeared a few times. The chain's CDR3 is CASSLTIRSFLNSYEQYF. CDR3 in DNA: TGTGCCAGCAGCTTGACTATAAGATCCTTTTTAAACTCCTACGAGCAGTACTTC. This chain uses TRBV5-8 with TRBJ2-7; D gene uncertain. Germline V gene sequence: CDR1 SGHTS, CDR2 YDEGEE. The CDR3 extends over 18 amino acids. Deletions cut 1 base from V and 0 bases from J, with 20 bases between. Filled out from reference TRBV5-8 and TRBJ2-7, the complete variable domain reads EAGVTQSPTHLIKTRGQQATLRCSPISGHTSVYWYQQALGLGLQFLLWYDEGEERNRGNFPPRFSGRQFPNYSSELNVNALELEDSALYLCASSLTIRSFLNSYEQYFGPGTRLTVT.